This T cell receptor (beta chain) was observed in a study of a mutant IDH1 vaccine in newly diagnosed glioma. About the study: Earlier treatment was radiotherapy, temozolomide, or both, with most getting both.

The table came from immunoSEQ multiplex PCR; TCRdb's copy has only in-frame clones and leaves some out. Among 70,000 to 90,000 clones listed, more than 85% were seen once. Note on this clone: The antigen is not known.

Time point specified: week 5, during vaccination. A single vaccine dose contained 300 ug of mutant IDH1 20-mer peptide, and topical imiquimod was used with it. V was pared by 3 bases and J by 4 bases, with 3 bases of the junction left unmatched. Germline CDR1 ENHRY, CDR2 SYGVKD. This CDR3 is built from 15 residues. The chain combines TRBV10-3 with TRBJ1-6; TRBD1 aligns across 7 bases. The material was PBMCs, obtained from a glioma patient whose treatment included an IDH1 peptide vaccine. This TCR was recovered from a woman aged 50 to 60 with glioma. Here the CDR3 DNA reads TGTGCCATCAGTGACCGGGACAGATATAATTCACCCCTCCACTTT. Amino acids: CAISDRDRYNSPLHF.